This TCR beta chain appears in the sequencing data of a study of blood T cell repertoires in COVID-19. Libraries were prepared by immunoSEQ multiplex PCR; TCRdb keeps only in-frame clonotypes and omits some of them. Of some 300,000 clones listed, over 75% are singletons. With 5 bases clipped from V and 3 bases from J, the junction kept 13 bases outside the gene matches. Germline values: CDR1 LNHNV, CDR2 YYDKDF (reference sequence). CDR3 length: 18 amino acids. This chain uses TRBV15 with TRBJ1-5; 10 bases match TRBD1. This receptor was identified in a woman aged 30 to 39 who had recovered from COVID-19. Sequencing was performed on PBMCs or T cells enriched from blood (not recorded which). The CDR3 coding sequence is TGTGCCACCAGCCTCCTGGGACAGGGGTCGATCGACAATCAGCCCCAGCATTTT. It is translated as CATSLLGQGSIDNQPQHF.